Included here is one TCR beta chain sequence, with context. The sample belongs to a study of blood T cell repertoires in COVID-19. V was clipped by 3 bases and J by 10 bases, with 16 bases between them. The CDR3 totals 15 residues. The germline CDR1 and CDR2 sequences are SNHLY and FYNNEI. Sequencing used immunoSEQ multiplex PCR; TCRdb keeps in-frame clones, though not all of them. The sample has more than 95,000 clones, approximately 85% seen once. The genes are TRBV2 and TRBJ1-6; D call uncertain. The sequencing input was peripheral blood. This TCR derives from an elderly woman with COVID-19, enrolled during active disease. For the CDR3, the DNA is TGTGCCAGCAGTGAGTGGGCTTCAGTAGGATCACCCCTCCACTTT. Its translation: CASSEWASVGSPLHF.